This T cell receptor beta chain was profiled in a study of shared clonotypes between healthy human individuals. The table came from immunoSEQ multiplex PCR; TCRdb's copy has only in-frame clones and leaves some out. The repertoire includes about 710,000 clones, approximately 77% of them detected once, and more than 1.5% sits in the top ten. V dropped 3 bases and J dropped 4 bases, with 12 bases sitting between them. Germline loops: CDR1 MNHEY, CDR2 SMNVEV (reference sequence). This CDR3 has 15 amino acids. The healthy adult donors were HIV-negative and reported no recent acute infections or vaccinations.

Sequencing used memory CD4+ T cells sorted from blood. The sample's subset: CD45RA-negative fraction. The sequence was collected from a woman aged 25 to 39 in good health. The rearrangement joins TRBV27 to TRBJ2-2, with D possibly TRBD2 on 6 matching bases. The CDR3 DNA follows: TGTGCCAGCAGTTTTGGCGGGACGAGCACCGGGGAGCTGTTTTTT. It translates to CASSFGGTSTGELFF.